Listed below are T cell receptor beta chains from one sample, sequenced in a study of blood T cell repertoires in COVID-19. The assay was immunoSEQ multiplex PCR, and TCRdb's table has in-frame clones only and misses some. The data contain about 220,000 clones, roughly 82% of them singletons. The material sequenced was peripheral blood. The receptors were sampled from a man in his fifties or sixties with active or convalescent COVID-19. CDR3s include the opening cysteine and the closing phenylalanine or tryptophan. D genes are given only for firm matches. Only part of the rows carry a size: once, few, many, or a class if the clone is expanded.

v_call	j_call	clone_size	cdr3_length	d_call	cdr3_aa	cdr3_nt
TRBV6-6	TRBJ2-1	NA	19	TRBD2	CASSQFPGLAGDTYNEQFF	TGTGCCAGCAGTCAATTCCCGGGACTAGCGGGAGACACCTACAATGAGCAGTTCTTC
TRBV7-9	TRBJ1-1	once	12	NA	CASFEENTEAFF	TGTGCCAGCTTCGAGGAGAACACTGAAGCTTTCTTT
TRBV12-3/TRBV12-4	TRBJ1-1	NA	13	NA	CASSLEIQTEAFF	TGTGCCAGCAGTTTAGAAATACAGACTGAAGCTTTCTTT
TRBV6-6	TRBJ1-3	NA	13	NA	CASSYSTPNTIYF	TGTGCCAGCAGTTACTCGACTCCAAACACCATATATTTT
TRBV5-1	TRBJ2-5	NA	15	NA	CASSSRSPGEETQYF	TGCGCCAGCAGCTCTCGATCCCCCGGGGAAGAGACCCAGTACTTC
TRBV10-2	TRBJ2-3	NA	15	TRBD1	CASSARDRDLDTQYF	TGCGCCAGCAGTGCCCGGGACAGGGATTTAGATACGCAGTATTTT
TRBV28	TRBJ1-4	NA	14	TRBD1	CASSWTGSNEKLFF	TGTGCCAGCAGCTGGACAGGGTCTAATGAAAAACTGTTTTTT
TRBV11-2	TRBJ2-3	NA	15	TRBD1	CASSWTGVGLEGQYF	TGTGCCAGCAGCTGGACAGGGGTTGGTCTCGAAGGGCAGTATTTT
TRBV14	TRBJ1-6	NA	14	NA	CASSQDFSSSPLHF	TGTGCCAGCAGCCAAGATTTCAGTAGCTCACCCCTCCACTTT
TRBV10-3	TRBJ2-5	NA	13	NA	CAIGTGDGETQYF	TGTGCCATCGGGACGGGAGATGGGGAGACCCAGTACTTC
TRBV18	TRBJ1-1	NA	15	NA	CASSLSLDPNTEAFF	TGTGCCAGCTCACTAAGCCTAGATCCGAACACTGAAGCTTTCTTT
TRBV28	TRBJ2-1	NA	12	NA	CASMGSYNEQFF	TGTGCCAGCATGGGGAGCTACAATGAGCAGTTCTTC
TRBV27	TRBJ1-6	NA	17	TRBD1	CASKRRQGKSYNSPLHF	TGTGCCAGCAAGAGGAGACAGGGGAAGTCCTATAATTCACCCCTCCACTTT
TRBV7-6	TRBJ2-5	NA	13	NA	CASSQNKGETQYF	TGTGCCAGCAGTCAGAATAAGGGGGAGACCCAGTACTTC
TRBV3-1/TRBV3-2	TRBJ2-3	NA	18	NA	CASSKALTGTLGADTQYF	TGTGCCAGCAGCAAAGCTTTAACGGGGACATTGGGTGCGGATACGCAGTATTTT
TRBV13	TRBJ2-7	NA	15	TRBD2	CASRPTLAGEGEQYF	TGTGCCAGCAGGCCTACACTAGCGGGAGAAGGCGAGCAGTACTTC
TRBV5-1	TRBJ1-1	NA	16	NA	CASSPNPQGTNTEAFF	TGCGCCAGCAGCCCTAATCCACAGGGTACAAACACTGAAGCTTTCTTT
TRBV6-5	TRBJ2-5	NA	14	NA	CASSITRPPETQYF	TGTGCCAGCAGTATAACCAGGCCCCCAGAGACCCAGTACTTC
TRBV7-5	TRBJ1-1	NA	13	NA	CVRSLGSRTEAFF	TGTGTCAGAAGCTTAGGGTCGAGAACTGAAGCTTTCTTT
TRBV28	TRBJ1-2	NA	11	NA	CASSRNYGYTF	TGTGCCAGCAGCAGGAACTATGGCTACACCTTC
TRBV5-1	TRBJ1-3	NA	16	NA	CASSPDLLSSGNTIYF	TGCGCCAGCAGCCCGGACTTACTGAGCTCTGGAAACACCATATATTTT
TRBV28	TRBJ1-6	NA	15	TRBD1	CASSVTGQGSSPLHF	TGTGCCAGCAGCGTTACCGGACAGGGGAGCTCACCCCTCCACTTT
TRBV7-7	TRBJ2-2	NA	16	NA	CASSLARQVEGGELFF	TGTGCTAGCAGCTTAGCCCGACAGGTAGAGGGCGGGGAGCTGTTTTTT
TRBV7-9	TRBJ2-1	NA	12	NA	CASSPGRDEQFF	TGTGCCAGCAGCCCTGGCCGGGATGAGCAGTTCTTC
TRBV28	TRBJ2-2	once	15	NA	CASSPPLKGVGELFF	TGTGCCAGCAGCCCACCCTTGAAGGGGGTCGGGGAGCTGTTTTTT
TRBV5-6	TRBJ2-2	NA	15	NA	CASSLFWTEAGELFF	TGTGCCAGCAGCTTGTTCTGGACAGAGGCCGGGGAGCTGTTTTTT
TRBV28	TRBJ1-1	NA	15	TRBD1	CASSGFGQVNTEAFF	TGTGCCAGCAGTGGGTTTGGACAGGTTAACACTGAAGCTTTCTTT
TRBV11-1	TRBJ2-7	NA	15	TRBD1	CASSHGTGGGYEQYF	TGTGCCAGCAGCCACGGGACAGGGGGGGGCTACGAGCAGTACTTC
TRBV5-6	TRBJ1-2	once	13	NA	CASSSYRLGGYTF	TGTGCCAGCAGCTCCTACAGGCTCGGGGGCTACACCTTC
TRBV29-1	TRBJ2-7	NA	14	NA	CSVEVRGPAYEQYF	TGCAGCGTTGAAGTCAGGGGACCAGCCTACGAGCAGTACTTC
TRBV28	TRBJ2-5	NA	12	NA	CASTSVQETQYF	TGTGCCAGCACTTCAGTTCAAGAGACCCAGTACTTC